These 8 T cell receptor beta chains were sequenced from one sample in a study of T-cell reconstitution after alpha-beta-depleted transplantation in children. These receptors have no known antigen. Study-level results: Among T cells one year after transplant, newly produced cells accounted for most counts and diversity.

Unique molecular identifiers featured in how the TCRbeta library was prepared. One entry per CDR3 protein results from TCRdb running MiXCR on the PCR reads. This sample yields around 270,000 distinct CDR3 sequences, of which 6.5% to 9% are seen a single time; approximately 9.1% belongs to the top ten. The material sequenced was peripheral blood, taken 360 days after TCRalphabeta/CD19-depleted stem cell transplant. The receptor source for this set is a female patient aged 2-9 years who had a stem cell transplant for Fanconi anemia, so the T cells may come from the graft donor.

This clonotype has ten or more counts. The V call is TRBV20-1, the J call TRBJ1-1; perhaps TRBD1 as D (5 bases). CDR3 length equals 18 residues. The ends were cut back, 3 bases at V and 2 bases at J, with 25 bases in the middle. The germline CDR1 and CDR2 sequences are DFQATT and SNEGSKA (reference sequence). CDR3 amino acids: CSARMGVDPWELNTEAFF. The CDR3 bases are TGCAGTGCTAGGATGGGGGTTGACCCCTGGGAGCTAAACACTGAAGCTTTCTTT.

This clonotype was recorded at least ten times. V usage is TRBV5-1 and J usage is TRBJ1-2; 7 nucleotides match TRBD1. Germline CDR1 SGHRS, CDR2 YFSETQ. The CDR3 consists of 15 residues. Trimming removed 4 bases from V and 0 bases from J; junction bases left unmatched: 6. CDR3 amino acids: CASSPRDRTNYGYTF. CDR3 nucleotides: TGCGCCAGCAGCCCTAGGGACAGAACTAACTATGGCTACACCTTC.

This clonotype has a count of ten or more. The chain uses TRBV10-3 and TRBJ2-5; D gene ambiguous. The V end was cut by 6 bases, the J end by 2 bases, with 10 bases between. This CDR3 contains 13 residues. CDR1 is ENHRY and CDR2 is SYGVKD in the germline V gene. For the CDR3, the DNA is TGTGCCATCAGCCCGGACGGACAAGAGACCCAGTACTTC. This gives the protein CAISPDGQETQYF.

This clonotype was picked up a small number of times. This chain uses TRBV30 with TRBJ2-7; TRBD2 might be the D (5 bases). The V end was cut by 1 base, the J end by 0 bases, with 10 bases between. The CDR3 runs 14 residues. Germline CDR1 is GTSNPN and CDR2 is SVGIG (reference sequence). The DNA of the CDR3 is TGTGCCTGGAGTGCTAACGGGAACTCCTACGAGCAGTACTTC. The encoded protein is CAWSANGNSYEQYF.

This clonotype was recorded many times. The chain uses TRBV24-1 and TRBJ2-2, with D hard to call. Germline V lookup: CDR1 KGHDR, CDR2 SFDVKD. V was trimmed by 5 bases and J by 2 bases, leaving 8 bases between them. The CDR3 contains 14 residues. The CDR3 DNA is TGTGCCACCAGTGGTGACTCCAACACCGGGGAGCTGTTTTTT. Encoded protein: CATSGDSNTGELFF.

This clonotype was counted only a few times. The chain carries TRBV4-3 and TRBJ2-7, with 10 positions matching TRBD1. V was clipped by 7 bases and J by 5 bases; unmatched bases: 2. The CDR3 runs to 12 residues. Looked up from germline, CDR1 is LGHNA and CDR2 is YSLEER. The DNA for the CDR3 is TGCGCCAGCAAGGGACAGGGGAACGAGCAGTACGTC. It translates to CASKGQGNEQYV.

DNA for the CDR3: TGTGCCAGCAGTCTCCGGGGCAAGTATGAAAAACTGTTTTTT. Translation: CASSLRGKYEKLFF. V and J are TRBV28 and TRBJ1-4, with D perhaps TRBD1 (5 bases). The V end lost 5 bases, the J end lost 6 bases, and 13 bases lay between the germline ends. From germline, CDR1 is MDHEN and CDR2 SYDVKM. The CDR3 runs to 14 residues.

This chain uses TRBV5-1 with TRBJ2-5; weak D call: TRBD2 (5 bases). Trimming removed 6 bases at V and 0 bases at J, with 15 bases between. CDR1 and CDR2 from the germline V gene are SGHRS and YFSETQ. The CDR3 is 15 amino acids. CDR3 in amino acids: CASTSASGYQETQYF. The CDR3 coding sequence is TGCGCCAGCACCAGCGCAAGCGGCTACCAAGAGACCCAGTACTTC.